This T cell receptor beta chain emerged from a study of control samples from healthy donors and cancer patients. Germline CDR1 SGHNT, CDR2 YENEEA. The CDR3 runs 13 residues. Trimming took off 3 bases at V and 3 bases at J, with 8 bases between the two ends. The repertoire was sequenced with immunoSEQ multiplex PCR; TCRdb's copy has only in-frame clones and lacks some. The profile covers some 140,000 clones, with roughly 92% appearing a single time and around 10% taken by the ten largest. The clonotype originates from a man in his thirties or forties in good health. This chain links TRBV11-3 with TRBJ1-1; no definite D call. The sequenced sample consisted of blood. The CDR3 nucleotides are TGTGCCAGCAGCTTTAGCCAAGACACTGAAGCTTTCTTT. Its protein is CASSFSQDTEAFF.